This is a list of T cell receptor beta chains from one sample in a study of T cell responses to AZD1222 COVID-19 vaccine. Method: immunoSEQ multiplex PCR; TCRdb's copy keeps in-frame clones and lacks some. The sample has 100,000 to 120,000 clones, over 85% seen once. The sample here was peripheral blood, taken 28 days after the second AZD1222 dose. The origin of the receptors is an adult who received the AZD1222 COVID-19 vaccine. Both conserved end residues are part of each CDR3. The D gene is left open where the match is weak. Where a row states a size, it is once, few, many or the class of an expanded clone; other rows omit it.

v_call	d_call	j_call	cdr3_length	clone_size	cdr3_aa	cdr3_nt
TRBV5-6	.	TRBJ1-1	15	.	CASSFVGAGNTEAFF	TGTGCCAGCAGCTTCGTAGGGGCCGGGAACACTGAAGCTTTCTTT
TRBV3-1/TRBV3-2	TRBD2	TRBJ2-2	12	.	CASWGGSGELFF	TGTGCCAGCTGGGGGGGGTCCGGGGAGCTGTTTTTT
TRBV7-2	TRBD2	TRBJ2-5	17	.	CASSFGTSGEYQETQYF	TGTGCCAGCAGCTTTGGGACTAGCGGGGAGTACCAAGAGACCCAGTACTTC
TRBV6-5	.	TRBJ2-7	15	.	CASITGYGENYEQYF	TGTGCCAGCATCACAGGTTATGGGGAGAACTACGAGCAGTACTTC
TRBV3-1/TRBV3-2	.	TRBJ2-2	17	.	CASSLFGQGLGSGELFF	TGTGCCAGCAGCCTTTTTGGGCAGGGGCTCGGCTCCGGGGAGCTGTTTTTT
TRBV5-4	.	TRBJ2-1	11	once	CASSFQAQQFF	TGTGCCAGCAGCTTCCAGGCCCAGCAGTTCTTC
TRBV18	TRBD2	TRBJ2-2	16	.	CASSPPSGGATGELFF	TGTGCCAGCTCACCACCCAGCGGGGGGGCCACCGGGGAGCTGTTTTTT
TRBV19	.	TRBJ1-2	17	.	CASSMWGAPDGNYGYTF	TGTGCCAGTAGTATGTGGGGGGCGCCGGATGGGAACTATGGCTACACCTTC
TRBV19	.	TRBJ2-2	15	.	CASSIAGGRTGELFF	TGTGCCAGTAGTATAGCTGGGGGTAGGACCGGGGAGCTGTTTTTT
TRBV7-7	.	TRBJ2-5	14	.	CASSLDHSGETQYF	TGTGCTAGCAGCTTAGATCACAGTGGGGAGACCCAGTACTTC
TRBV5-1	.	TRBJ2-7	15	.	CASSSPDGGSSEQYF	TGCGCCAGCAGCTCGCCCGATGGGGGATCATCCGAGCAGTACTTC
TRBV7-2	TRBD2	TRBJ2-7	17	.	CASSLALGGTSSYEQYF	TGTGCCAGCAGCTTAGCGCTGGGGGGGACTTCTTCCTACGAGCAGTACTTC
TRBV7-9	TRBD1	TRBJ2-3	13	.	CASLGQNTDTQYF	TGTGCCAGCCTGGGACAGAACACAGATACGCAGTATTTT
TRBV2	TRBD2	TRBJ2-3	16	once	CASRYERGVGTDTQYF	TGTGCCAGCAGATACGAGCGGGGGGTCGGCACAGATACGCAGTATTTT
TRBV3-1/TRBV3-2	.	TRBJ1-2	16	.	CASSSAQGSANYGYTF	TGTGCCAGCAGTAGTGCACAGGGTTCTGCTAACTATGGCTACACCTTC
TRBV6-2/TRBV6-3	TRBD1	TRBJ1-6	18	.	CASSPRGGQQSSDSPLHF	TGTGCCAGCAGCCCACGTGGGGGACAGCAGTCTTCTGATTCACCCCTCCACTTT
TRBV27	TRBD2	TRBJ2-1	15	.	CATLGSSGGHNEQFF	TGTGCCACCCTGGGGTCTAGCGGGGGCCACAATGAGCAGTTCTTC
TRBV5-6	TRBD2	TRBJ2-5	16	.	CASSPSFSGGAWTQYF	TGTGCCAGCAGCCCCTCCTTTAGCGGGGGGGCATGGACCCAGTACTTC
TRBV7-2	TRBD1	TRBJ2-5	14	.	CASSSDRGLETQYF	TGTGCCAGCAGCTCGGACAGGGGGCTGGAGACCCAGTACTTC
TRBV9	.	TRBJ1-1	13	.	CASSATRHTEAFF	TGTGCCAGCAGCGCCACACGCCACACTGAAGCTTTCTTT
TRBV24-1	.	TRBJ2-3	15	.	CATSDPNRGADTQYF	TGTGCCACCAGTGATCCGAACAGAGGTGCAGATACGCAGTATTTT
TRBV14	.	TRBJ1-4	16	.	CASSQDLSATNEKLFF	TGTGCCAGCAGCCAAGATCTCAGCGCAACTAATGAAAAACTGTTTTTT
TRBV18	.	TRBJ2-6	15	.	CASSLGLAGANVLTF	TGTGCCAGCTCTCTAGGGCTCGCTGGGGCCAACGTCCTGACTTTC
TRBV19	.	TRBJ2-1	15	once	CASSMVWGVYNEQFF	TGTGCCAGTAGTATGGTCTGGGGGGTCTACAATGAGCAGTTCTTC
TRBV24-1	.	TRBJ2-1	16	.	CATSGESLSSYNEQFF	TGTGCCACCAGTGGAGAGTCGCTGAGCTCCTACAATGAGCAGTTCTTC
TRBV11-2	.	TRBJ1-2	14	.	CASSLAGLPYGYTF	TGTGCCAGCAGCTTAGCAGGGCTGCCCTATGGCTACACCTTC
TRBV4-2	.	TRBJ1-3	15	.	CASSQVGLTGNTIYF	TGTGCCAGCAGCCAAGTCGGGCTTACTGGAAACACCATATATTTT
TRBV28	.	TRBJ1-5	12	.	CASSWGNQPQHF	TGTGCCAGCAGTTGGGGCAATCAGCCCCAGCATTTT
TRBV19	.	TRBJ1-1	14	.	CASSMLEGYTEAFF	TGTGCCAGTAGTATGCTAGAAGGTTACACTGAAGCTTTCTTT
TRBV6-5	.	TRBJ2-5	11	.	CASSPQETQYF	TGTGCCAGCAGTCCTCAGGAGACCCAGTACTTC
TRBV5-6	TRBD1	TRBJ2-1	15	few	CASSRTGKGYNEQFF	TGTGCCAGCAGCCGGACAGGGAAGGGATACAATGAGCAGTTCTTC
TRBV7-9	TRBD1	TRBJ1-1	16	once	CASSLTGLGVNTEAFF	TGTGCCAGCAGCCTGACAGGGCTGGGGGTGAACACTGAAGCTTTCTTT
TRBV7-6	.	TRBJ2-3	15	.	CASSLAPGHTDTQYF	TGTGCCAGCAGCTTAGCGCCCGGGCACACAGATACGCAGTATTTT
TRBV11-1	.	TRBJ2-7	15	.	CASSSAGPLRHEQYF	TGTGCCAGCAGCTCTGCGGGACCCTTAAGACACGAGCAGTACTTC
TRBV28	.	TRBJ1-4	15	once	CASSGPSSGNEKLFF	TGTGCCAGCAGTGGCCCGTCGAGTGGAAATGAAAAACTGTTTTTT
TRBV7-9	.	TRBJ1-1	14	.	CASSVYGGNTEAFF	TGTGCCAGCAGCGTTTATGGAGGAAACACTGAAGCTTTCTTT
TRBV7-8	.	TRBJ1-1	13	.	CASSLAGGRMAFF	TGTGCCAGCAGCTTAGCGGGGGGAAGGATGGCTTTCTTT
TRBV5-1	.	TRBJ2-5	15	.	CASSLAGAGQETQYF	TGCGCCAGCAGCTTGGCCGGCGCGGGTCAAGAGACCCAGTACTTC
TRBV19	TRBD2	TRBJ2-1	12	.	CASGTSGDEQFF	TGTGCCAGCGGGACTAGCGGAGATGAGCAGTTCTTC
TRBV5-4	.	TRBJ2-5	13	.	CASSLQGRETQYF	TGTGCCAGCAGCTTGCAAGGGAGGGAGACCCAGTACTTC
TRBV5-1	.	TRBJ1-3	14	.	CASRQATSGNTIYF	TGCGCCAGCCGACAGGCCACCTCTGGAAACACCATATATTTT
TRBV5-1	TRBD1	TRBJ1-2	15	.	CASSLGGQGAYGYTF	TGCGCCAGCAGCTTGGGAGGACAGGGGGCTTATGGCTACACCTTC
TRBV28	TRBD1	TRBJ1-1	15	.	CASTPRGTANTEAFF	TGTGCCAGCACTCCGAGGGGGACAGCGAACACTGAAGCTTTCTTT
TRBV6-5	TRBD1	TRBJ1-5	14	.	CASSRTGSNQPQHF	TGTGCCAGCAGTCGGACAGGTAGCAATCAGCCCCAGCATTTT
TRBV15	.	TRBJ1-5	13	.	CASHRDYNQPQHF	TGTGCCTCTCACCGGGACTACAATCAGCCCCAGCATTTT
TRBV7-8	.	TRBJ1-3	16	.	CASSSTQGFSGNTIYF	TGTGCCAGCAGCTCTACACAGGGCTTCTCTGGAAACACCATATATTTT
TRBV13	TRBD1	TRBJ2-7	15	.	CASSLGGQGLYEQYF	TGTGCCAGCAGCTTAGGGGGACAGGGACTTTACGAGCAGTACTTC
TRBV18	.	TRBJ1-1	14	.	CASSPKQQNTEAFF	TGTGCCAGCTCACCCAAACAGCAGAACACTGAAGCTTTCTTT
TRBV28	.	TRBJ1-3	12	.	CASGPGGNTIYF	TGTGCCAGCGGCCCCGGGGGAAACACCATATATTTT
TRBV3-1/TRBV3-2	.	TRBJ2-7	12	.	CASSRRGVEQYF	TGTGCCAGCAGCCGGAGGGGGGTCGAGCAGTACTTC
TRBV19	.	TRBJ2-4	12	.	CASSIVSGIQYF	TGTGCCAGTAGTATTGTCTCAGGAATTCAGTACTTC
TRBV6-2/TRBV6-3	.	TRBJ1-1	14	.	CASSYPTVGTEAFF	TGTGCCAGCAGTTACCCGACGGTGGGCACTGAAGCTTTCTTT
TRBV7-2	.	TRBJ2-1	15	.	CASSLSGESYNEQFF	TGTGCCAGCAGCTTATCCGGGGAATCCTACAATGAGCAGTTCTTC